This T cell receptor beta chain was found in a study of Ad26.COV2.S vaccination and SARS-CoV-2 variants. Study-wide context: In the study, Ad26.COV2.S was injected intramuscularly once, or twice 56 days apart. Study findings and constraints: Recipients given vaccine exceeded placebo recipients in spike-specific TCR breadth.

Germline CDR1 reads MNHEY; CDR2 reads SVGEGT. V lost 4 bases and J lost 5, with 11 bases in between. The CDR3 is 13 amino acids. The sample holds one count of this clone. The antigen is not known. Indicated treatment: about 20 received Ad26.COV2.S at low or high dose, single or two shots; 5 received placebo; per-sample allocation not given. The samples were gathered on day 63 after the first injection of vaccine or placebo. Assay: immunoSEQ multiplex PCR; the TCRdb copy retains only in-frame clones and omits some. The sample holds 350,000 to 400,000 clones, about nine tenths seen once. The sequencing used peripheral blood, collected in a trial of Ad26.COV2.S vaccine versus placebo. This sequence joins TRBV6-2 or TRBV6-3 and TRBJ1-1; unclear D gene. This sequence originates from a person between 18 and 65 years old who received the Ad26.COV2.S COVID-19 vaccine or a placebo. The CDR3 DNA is TGTGCCAGCAGTTTCGGGGATAGGACTGAAGCTTTCTTT. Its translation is CASSFGDRTEAFF.